What follows describes a single TCR delta chain. What it binds is not known. After alphabeta T cell depletion, CD3+ Vdelta1+ Vdelta2- thymocytes were sorted. The data are from a study of Vδ1+ human thymocytes. Regarding the study as a whole: Thymic TRG and TRD repertoires appeared highly polyclonal.

There are 16 residues in the CDR3. The V and J ends lost 4 bases and 0 bases respectively, with 15 bases between them. Germline V gene data show CDR1 as TSWWSYY and CDR2 as QGS. Sequences come from RNA converted to cDNA by reverse transcription. Pooled V-gene forward primers with one constant-region reverse primer generated the CDR3 amplicons by multiplex PCR. TCRdb re-called clones from the multiplex PCR reads via CATT. The sample lists about 25,000 delta-chain clones, around 7.7% occurring once. The source is a girl under two years old who had congenital heart surgery. This chain joins TRDV1 and TRDJ1; D remains ambiguous. Germline matching of the DNA provided the J gene here, since TCRdb leaves it blank. Specimen: Vdelta1+ gamma-delta thymocytes from the thymus. As to subset: FACS-sorted CD3+ TCRalphabeta- TCRVdelta1+ TCRVdelta2- thymocytes. The CDR3 here is CALGVQRRPYTDKLIF. In DNA form, the CDR3 reads TGTGCTCTTGGGGTTCAACGACGACCGTACACCGATAAACTCATCTTT.